The 8 T cell receptor beta chains below all came from one sample that was sequenced in a study of shared clonotypes between healthy human individuals. The protocol was immunoSEQ multiplex PCR, while the TCRdb copy is restricted to in-frame clones and leaves out a portion. The profile shows about 2.3 million clones, 85% to 95% of them singletons. Sequenced material: naive CD4+ T cells from PBMCs. The subset is: CD45RA+ positively selected. The origin of the receptors is a young man in good health. Some clones in this sample may be carry-over from other donors' samples.

The chain uses TRBV28 and TRBJ2-7; 9 bases are shared with TRBD1. CDR3 length: 14 amino acids. V lost 3 bases and J lost 5; bases outside the gene matches: 5. Germline loops: CDR1 MDHEN, CDR2 SYDVKM. The CDR3 DNA is TGTGCCAGCAGTTTTTGGGACAGGGCCGACGAGCAGTACTTC. It translates to CASSFWDRADEQYF.

The V call is TRBV28, the J call TRBJ2-7; tentative D call: TRBD1 (5 bases). CDR1 and CDR2 (germline): MDHEN, SYDVKM. Trimming removed 2 bases from V and 5 bases from J, with 16 bases in between. The CDR3 spans 15 residues. CDR3 DNA: TGTGCCAGCAGTTTAATTGACAGTACCTTCGACGAGCAGTACTTC. Its translation is CASSLIDSTFDEQYF.

V is TRBV14 and J is TRBJ1-2, with D tentatively TRBD1 (5 bases). Trimming removed 4 bases at V and 1 base at J, with 16 bases between. The CDR3 is made up of 16 amino acids. Germline CDR1 SGHDN, CDR2 FVKESK. CDR3 sequence reads: CASSRNPGPLNYGYTF. As DNA, the CDR3 is TGTGCCAGCAGCCGTAACCCGGGACCGCTTAACTATGGCTACACCTTC. The variable domain in full, with the rest retrieved from reference TRBV14 and TRBJ1-2, is EAGVTQFPSHSVIEKGQTVTLRCDPISGHDNLYWYRRVMGKEIKFLLHFVKESKQDESGMPNNRFLAERTGGTYSTLKVQPAELEDSGVYFCASSRNPGPLNYGYTFGSGTRLTVV.

The chain links TRBV6-5 to TRBJ2-7; 7 bases fit TRBD1. Germline V gene lookup returns CDR1 MNHEY and CDR2 SVGAGI. The CDR3 length is 14 residues. J gave up 4 bases and V 6 bases, and 9 bases lay outside the gene matches. As DNA, the CDR3 is TGTGCCAGCAGGTTCTACGGGACAGCATACGAGCAGTACTTC. It yields the protein CASRFYGTAYEQYF.

J is TRBJ1-4 and V is TRBV5-6; D not certain. Trimming cost V 0 bases and J 7 bases, with 10 bases left between them. The CDR3 sequence is 14 residues long. The germline V gene encodes CDR1 SGHDT and CDR2 YYEEEE. The CDR3 coding sequence is TGTGCCAGCAGCTTGGGAGCCGCAGGTGAAAAACTGTTTTTT. Residues: CASSLGAAGEKLFF.

J is TRBJ2-7 and V is TRBV7-8; tentative D call: TRBD2 (5 bases). Per the germline V gene, CDR1 is SGHVS and CDR2 is FQNEAQ. This CDR3 is built from 14 residues. With 5 bases removed from V and 7 bases from J, the gap between germline ends came to 18 bases. The CDR3 sequence: CASSPSERTGEQYF. CDR3 DNA: TGTGCCAGCAGCCCCAGTGAGCGAACGGGAGAGCAGTACTTC.

The V call is TRBV4-3, the J call TRBJ2-1; weak D call: TRBD1 (6 bases). V lost 1 base, J lost 9 bases, and 13 bases lay in between. The CDR3 loop spans 14 amino acids. Germline V gives CDR1 LGHNA, CDR2 YSLEER. The DNA for the CDR3 is TGCGCCAGCAGCCAAGCTCACAGACAGGCTGAGCAGTTCTTC. As protein: CASSQAHRQAEQFF.

The chain joins TRBV25-1 to TRBJ2-5, with D unclear. This CDR3 region has 14 residues. Trimming left V 1 base short and J 0 bases short, with 6 bases between. Per germline, CDR1 MGHDK and CDR2 SYGVNS. The CDR3 region has the DNA TGTGCCAGCAGTGAATTGAGAGACCAAGAGACCCAGTACTTC. The encoded protein is CASSELRDQETQYF.